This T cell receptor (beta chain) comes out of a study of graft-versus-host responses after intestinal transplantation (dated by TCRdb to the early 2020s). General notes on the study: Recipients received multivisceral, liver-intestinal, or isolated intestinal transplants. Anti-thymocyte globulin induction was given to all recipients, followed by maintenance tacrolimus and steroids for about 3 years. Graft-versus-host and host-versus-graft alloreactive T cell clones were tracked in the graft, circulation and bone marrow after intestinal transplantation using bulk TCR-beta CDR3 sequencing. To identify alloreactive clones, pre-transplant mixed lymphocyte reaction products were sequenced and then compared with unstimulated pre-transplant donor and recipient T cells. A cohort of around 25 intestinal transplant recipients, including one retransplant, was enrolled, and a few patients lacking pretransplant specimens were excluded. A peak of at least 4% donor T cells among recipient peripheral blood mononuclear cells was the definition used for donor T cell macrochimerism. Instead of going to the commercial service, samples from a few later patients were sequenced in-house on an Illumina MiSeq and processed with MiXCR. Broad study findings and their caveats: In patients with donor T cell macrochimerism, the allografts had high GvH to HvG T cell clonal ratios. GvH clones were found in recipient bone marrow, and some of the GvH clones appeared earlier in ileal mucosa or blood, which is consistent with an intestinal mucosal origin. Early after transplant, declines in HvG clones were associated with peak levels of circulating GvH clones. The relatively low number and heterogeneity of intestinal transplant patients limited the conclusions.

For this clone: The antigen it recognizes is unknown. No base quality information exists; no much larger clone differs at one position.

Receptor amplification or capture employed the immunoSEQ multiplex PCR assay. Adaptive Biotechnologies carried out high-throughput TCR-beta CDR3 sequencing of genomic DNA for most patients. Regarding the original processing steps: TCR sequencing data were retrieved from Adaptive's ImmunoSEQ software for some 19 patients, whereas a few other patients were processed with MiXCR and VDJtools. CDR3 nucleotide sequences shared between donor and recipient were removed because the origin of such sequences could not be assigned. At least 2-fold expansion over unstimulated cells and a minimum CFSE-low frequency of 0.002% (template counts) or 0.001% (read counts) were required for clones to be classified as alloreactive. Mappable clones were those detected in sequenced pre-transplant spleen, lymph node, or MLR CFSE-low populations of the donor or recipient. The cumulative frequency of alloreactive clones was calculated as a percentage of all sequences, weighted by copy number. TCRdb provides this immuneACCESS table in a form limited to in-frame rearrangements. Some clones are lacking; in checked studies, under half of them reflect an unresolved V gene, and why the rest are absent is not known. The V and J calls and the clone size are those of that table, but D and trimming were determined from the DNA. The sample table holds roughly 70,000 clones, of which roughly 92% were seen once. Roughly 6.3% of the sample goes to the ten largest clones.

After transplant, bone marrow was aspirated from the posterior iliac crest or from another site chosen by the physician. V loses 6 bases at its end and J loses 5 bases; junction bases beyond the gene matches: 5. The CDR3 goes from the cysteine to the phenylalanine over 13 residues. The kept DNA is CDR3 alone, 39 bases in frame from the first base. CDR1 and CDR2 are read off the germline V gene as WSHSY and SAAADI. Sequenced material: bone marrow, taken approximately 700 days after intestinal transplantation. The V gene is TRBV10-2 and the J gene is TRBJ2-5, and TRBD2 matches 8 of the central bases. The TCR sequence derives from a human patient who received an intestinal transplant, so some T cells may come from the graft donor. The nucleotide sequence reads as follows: TGCGCCAGCAGAAGACTAGCGTTGGAGACCCAGTACTTC. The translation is CASRRLALETQYF.